This TCR beta chain is drawn from a study of blood T cells in healthy people across ages. Isolation per sample recovered at least 7 million PBMCs. Using a J-beta primer mix together with a sample-barcoded 5' primer, a second PCR was run for about 7 to 12 cycles. Unique molecular identifiers of 12 random nucleotides labeled each cDNA. A single record per CDR3 protein comes from TCRdb applying MiXCR to the 5' RACE reads. The sample holds approximately 900,000 distinct CDR3 sequences, roughly 28% seen once. Study-level points and caveats: More naive CD4+ cells and higher diversity were found in long-lived than in aged donors. Getting older went along with TCR beta diversity per million T cells dropping roughly linearly.

This CDR3 has 15 amino acids. Trimming shortened V by 3 bases and J by 2 bases, and 13 bases separated the two germline ends. Germline-derived CDR1 and CDR2 are LGHNA and YNFKEQ. Details on this clonotype: What it recognizes is unknown.

The same data also contributed to another study, on T cells of mothers and their children.

This rearrangement joins TRBV4-2 to TRBJ1-2; D perhaps matches TRBD1 (5 bases). Sample: blood. The receptor was isolated from a woman aged 40 to 50 in good health. CDR3: CASSQADSSNYGYTF. CDR3 sequence (DNA): TGTGCCAGCAGCCAGGCCGACAGTTCAAACTATGGCTACACCTTC.